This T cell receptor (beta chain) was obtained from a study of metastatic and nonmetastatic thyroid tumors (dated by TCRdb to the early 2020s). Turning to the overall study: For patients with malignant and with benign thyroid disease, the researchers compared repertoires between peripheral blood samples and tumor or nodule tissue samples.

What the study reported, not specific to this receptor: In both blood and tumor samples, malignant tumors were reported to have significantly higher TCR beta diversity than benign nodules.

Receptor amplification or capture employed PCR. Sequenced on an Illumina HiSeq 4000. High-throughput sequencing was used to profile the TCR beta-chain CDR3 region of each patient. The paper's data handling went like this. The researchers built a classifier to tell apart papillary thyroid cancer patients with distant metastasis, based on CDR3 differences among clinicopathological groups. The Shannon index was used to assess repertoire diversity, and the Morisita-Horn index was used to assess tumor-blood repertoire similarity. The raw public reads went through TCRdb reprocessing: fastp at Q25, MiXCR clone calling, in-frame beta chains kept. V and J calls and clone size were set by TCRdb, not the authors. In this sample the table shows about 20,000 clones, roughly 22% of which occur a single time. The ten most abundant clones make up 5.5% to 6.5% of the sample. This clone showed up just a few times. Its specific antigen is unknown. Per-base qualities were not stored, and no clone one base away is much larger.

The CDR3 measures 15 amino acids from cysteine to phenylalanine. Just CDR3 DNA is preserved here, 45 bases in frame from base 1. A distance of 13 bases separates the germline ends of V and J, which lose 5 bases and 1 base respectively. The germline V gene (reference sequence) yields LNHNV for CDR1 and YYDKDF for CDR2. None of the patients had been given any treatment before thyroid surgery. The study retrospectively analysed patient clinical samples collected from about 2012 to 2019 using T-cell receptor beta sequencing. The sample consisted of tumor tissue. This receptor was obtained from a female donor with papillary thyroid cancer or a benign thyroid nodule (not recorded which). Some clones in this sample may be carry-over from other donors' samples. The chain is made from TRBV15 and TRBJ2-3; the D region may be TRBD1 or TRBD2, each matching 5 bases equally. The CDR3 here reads CATSPQRGGTDTQYF. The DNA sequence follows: TGTGCCACCAGCCCCCAGAGGGGAGGCACAGATACGCAGTATTTT.